This TCR beta chain was identified in a study of monozygotic twins with inflammatory bowel disease. From germline, CDR1 is SGHNT and CDR2 YYREEE (reference sequence). The CDR3 extends over 15 amino acids. TCRdb reprocessed the 5' RACE reads and stores each CDR3 protein as one record, lacking DNA. The sample table sets out about 93,000 distinct CDR3 sequences. This clonotype was obtained from a human donor with ulcerative colitis or Crohn's disease, or a healthy co-twin of an affected twin (not recorded which). Material for sequencing was blood. The rearrangement uses TRBV5-4 and TRBJ2-4. This CDR3 is CASSLDRKGKNIQYF.